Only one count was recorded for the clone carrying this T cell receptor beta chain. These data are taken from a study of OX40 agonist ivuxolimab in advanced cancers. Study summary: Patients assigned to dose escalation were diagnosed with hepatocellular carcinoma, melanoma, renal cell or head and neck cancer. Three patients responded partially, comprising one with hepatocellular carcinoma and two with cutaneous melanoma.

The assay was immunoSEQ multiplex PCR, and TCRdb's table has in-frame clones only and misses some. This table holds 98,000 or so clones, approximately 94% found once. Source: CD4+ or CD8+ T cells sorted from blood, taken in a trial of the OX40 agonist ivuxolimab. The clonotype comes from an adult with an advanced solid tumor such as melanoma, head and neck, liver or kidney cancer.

The DNA for the CDR3 is TGTGCCAGCAGTTTGGGACTAGCGGGAGCCTACAATGAGCAGTTCTTC. As protein: CASSLGLAGAYNEQFF. The chain joins TRBV28 to TRBJ2-1, with 14 nucleotides matching TRBD2. Looked up from germline, CDR1 is MDHEN and CDR2 is SYDVKM. This CDR3 is 16 amino acids long. V dropped 3 bases and J dropped 2; count of bases not matched to a gene: 0.